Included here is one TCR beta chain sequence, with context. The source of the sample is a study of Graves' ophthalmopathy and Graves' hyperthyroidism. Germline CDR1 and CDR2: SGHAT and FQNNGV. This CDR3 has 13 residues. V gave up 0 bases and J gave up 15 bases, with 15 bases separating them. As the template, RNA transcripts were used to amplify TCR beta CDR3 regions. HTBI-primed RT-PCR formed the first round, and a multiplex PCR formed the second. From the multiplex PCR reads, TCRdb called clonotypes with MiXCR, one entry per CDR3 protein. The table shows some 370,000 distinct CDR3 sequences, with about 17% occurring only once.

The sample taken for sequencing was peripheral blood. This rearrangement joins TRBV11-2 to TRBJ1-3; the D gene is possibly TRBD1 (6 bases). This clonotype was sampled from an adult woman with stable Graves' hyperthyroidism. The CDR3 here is CASSLDLGDTGYF. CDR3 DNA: TGTGCCAGCAGCTTAGATCTTGGGGACACCGGATATTTT.